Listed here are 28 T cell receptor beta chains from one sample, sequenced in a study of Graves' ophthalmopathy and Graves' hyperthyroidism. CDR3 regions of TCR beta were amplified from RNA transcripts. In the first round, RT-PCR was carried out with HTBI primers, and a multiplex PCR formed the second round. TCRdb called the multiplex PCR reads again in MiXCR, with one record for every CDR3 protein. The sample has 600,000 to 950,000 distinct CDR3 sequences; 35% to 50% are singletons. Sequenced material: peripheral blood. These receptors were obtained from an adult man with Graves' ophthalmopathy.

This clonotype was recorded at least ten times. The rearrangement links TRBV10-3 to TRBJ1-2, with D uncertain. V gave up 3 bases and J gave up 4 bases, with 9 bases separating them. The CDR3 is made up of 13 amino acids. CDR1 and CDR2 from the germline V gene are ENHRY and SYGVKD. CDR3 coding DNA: TGTGCCATCAGTGACGGGCTCAGCTATGGCTACACCTTC. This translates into CAISDGLSYGYTF.

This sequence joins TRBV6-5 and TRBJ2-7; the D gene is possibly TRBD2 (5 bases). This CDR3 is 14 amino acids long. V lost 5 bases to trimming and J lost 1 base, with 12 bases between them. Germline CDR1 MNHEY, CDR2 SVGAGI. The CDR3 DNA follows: TGTGCCAGCAGTCAGCGCGGAGGATCCTACGAGCAGTACTTC. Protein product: CASSQRGGSYEQYF.

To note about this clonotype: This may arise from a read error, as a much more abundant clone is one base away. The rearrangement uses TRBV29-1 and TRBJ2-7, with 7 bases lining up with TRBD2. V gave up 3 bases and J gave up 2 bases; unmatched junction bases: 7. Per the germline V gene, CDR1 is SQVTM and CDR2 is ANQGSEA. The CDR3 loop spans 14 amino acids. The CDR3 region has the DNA TGCAGCGTTGATACAAGCGGGGTCGCCTACGAGCAGTACTTC. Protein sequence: CSVDTSGVAYEQYF.

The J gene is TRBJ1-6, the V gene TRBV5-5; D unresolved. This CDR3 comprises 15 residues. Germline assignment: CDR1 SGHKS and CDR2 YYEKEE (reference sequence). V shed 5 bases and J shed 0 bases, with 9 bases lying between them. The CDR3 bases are TGTGCCAGCAGAACCGCAAGCTCCTATAATTCACCCCTCCACTTT. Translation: CASRTASSYNSPLHF.

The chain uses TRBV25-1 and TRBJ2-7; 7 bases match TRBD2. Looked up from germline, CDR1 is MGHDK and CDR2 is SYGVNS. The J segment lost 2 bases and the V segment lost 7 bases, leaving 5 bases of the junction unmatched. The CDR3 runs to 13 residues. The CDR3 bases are TGTGCCAGCACGCGGGGGATGACCTACGAGCAGTACTTC. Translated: CASTRGMTYEQYF.

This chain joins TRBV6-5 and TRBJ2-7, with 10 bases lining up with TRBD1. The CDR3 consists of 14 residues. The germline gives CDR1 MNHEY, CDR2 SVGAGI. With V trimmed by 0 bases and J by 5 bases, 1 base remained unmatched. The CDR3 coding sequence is TGTGCCAGCAGTTACTCGGGGACAGGGGACGAGCAGTACTTC. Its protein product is CASSYSGTGDEQYF.

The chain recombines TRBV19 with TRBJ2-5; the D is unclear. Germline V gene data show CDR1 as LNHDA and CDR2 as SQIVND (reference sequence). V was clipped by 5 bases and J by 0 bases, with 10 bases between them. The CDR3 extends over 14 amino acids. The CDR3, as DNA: TGTGCCAGTAGTGGGAAGTTTAACCAAGAGACCCAGTACTTC. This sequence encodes CASSGKFNQETQYF.

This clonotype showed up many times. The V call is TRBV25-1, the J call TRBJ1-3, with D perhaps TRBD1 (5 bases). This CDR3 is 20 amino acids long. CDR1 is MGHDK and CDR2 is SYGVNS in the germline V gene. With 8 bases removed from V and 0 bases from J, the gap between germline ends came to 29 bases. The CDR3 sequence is CASQLSPRDAGKHSGNTIYF. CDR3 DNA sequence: TGTGCCAGCCAACTAAGCCCCCGGGACGCCGGAAAGCACTCTGGAAACACCATATATTTT.

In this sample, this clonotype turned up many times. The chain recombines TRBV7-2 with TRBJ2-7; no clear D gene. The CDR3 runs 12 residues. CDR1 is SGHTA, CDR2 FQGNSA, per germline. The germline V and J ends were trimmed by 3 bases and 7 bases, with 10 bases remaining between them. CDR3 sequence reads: CASSFPVGEQYF. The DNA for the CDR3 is TGTGCCAGCAGCTTCCCGGTAGGGGAGCAGTACTTC.

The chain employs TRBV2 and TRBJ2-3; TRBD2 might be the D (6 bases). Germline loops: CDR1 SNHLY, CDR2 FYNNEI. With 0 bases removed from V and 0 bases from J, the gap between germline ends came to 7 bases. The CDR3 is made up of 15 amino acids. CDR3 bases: TGTGCCAGCAGTGAAGCGGGACTTAGCACAGATACGCAGTATTTT. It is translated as CASSEAGLSTDTQYF.

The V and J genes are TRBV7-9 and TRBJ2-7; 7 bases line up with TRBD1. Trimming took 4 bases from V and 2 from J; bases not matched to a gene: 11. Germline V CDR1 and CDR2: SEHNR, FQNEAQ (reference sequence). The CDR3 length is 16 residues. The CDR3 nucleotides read TGTGCCAGCAGCTCCCTTAGGGGGCGGAGGCCCTACGAGCAGTACTTC. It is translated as CASSSLRGRRPYEQYF.

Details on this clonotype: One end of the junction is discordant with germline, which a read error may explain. CDR3 coding DNA: TGCGCCAGCAGCCACCTAATAACAGGGAACACTGAAGCTTTCTTT. Encoded protein: CASSHLITGNTEAFF. The V gene is TRBV19, the J gene TRBJ1-1; a weak D match, TRBD1 (5 bases). From germline, CDR1 is LNHDA and CDR2 SQIVND (reference sequence). CDR3 size: 15 residues.

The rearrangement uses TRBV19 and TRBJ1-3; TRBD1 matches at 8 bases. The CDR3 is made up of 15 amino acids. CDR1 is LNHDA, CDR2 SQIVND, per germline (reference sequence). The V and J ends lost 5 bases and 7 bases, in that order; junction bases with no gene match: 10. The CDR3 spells CASSARQGLFNTIYF. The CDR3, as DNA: TGTGCCAGTAGTGCGAGACAGGGGTTGTTTAACACCATATATTTT.

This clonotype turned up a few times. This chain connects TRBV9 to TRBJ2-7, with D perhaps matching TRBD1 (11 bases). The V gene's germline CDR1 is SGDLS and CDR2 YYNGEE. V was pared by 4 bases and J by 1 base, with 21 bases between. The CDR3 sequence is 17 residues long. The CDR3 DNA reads TGTGCCAGCAGCTCGGGACAGGGGGGACTAGCGTCCTACGAGCAGTACTTC. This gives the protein CASSSGQGGLASYEQYF.

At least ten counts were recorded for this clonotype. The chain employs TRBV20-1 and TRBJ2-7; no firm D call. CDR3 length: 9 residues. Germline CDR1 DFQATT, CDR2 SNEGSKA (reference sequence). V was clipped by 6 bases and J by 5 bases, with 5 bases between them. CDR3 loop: CSAPDEQYF. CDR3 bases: TGCAGTGCCCCGGACGAGCAGTACTTC.

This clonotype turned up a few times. CDR3 loop: CASSQGRTGMNTEAFF. The CDR3 coding sequence is TGTGCCAGCAGCCAAGGTCGTACAGGAATGAACACTGAAGCTTTCTTT. This chain connects TRBV7-9 to TRBJ1-1, with D perhaps matching TRBD1 (5 bases). The CDR3 contains 16 residues. Germline V gene sequence: CDR1 SEHNR, CDR2 FQNEAQ (reference sequence). V lost 5 bases and J lost 0, with 16 bases in between. The full variable domain, in which reference TRBV7-9 and TRBJ1-1 provide the parts outside the CDR3, is DTGVSQNPRHKITKRGQNVTFRCDPISEHNRLYWYRQTLGQGPEFLTYFQNEAQLEKSRLLSDRFSAERPKGSFSTLEIQRTEQGDSAMYLCASSQGRTGMNTEAFFGQGTRLTVV.

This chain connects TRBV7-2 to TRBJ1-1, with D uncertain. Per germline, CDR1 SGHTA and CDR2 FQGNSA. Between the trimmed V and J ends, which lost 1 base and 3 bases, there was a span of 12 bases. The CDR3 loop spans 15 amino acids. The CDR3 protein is CASSLGRGWDTEAFF. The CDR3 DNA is TGTGCCAGCAGCTTAGGGCGGGGTTGGGACACTGAAGCTTTCTTT.

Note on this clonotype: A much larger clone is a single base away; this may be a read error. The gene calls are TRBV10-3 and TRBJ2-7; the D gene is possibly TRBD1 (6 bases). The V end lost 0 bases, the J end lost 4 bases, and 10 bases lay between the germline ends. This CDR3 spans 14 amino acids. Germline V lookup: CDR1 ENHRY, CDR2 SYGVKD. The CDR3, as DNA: TGTGCCATCAGTGAGTCATACAGGGAGTACGAGCAGTACTTC. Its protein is CAISESYREYEQYF.

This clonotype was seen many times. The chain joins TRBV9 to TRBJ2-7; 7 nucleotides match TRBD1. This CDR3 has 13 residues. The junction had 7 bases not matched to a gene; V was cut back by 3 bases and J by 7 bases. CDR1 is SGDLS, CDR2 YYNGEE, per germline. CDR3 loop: CASSGEGAGEQYF. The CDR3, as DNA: TGTGCCAGCAGCGGCGAGGGGGCGGGTGAGCAGTACTTC.

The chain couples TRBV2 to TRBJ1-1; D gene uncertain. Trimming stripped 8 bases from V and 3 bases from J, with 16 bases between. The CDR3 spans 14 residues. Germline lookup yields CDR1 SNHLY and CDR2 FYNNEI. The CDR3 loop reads CASSSESADTEAFF. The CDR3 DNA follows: TGTGCCAGCTCATCAGAATCGGCCGACACTGAAGCTTTCTTT.

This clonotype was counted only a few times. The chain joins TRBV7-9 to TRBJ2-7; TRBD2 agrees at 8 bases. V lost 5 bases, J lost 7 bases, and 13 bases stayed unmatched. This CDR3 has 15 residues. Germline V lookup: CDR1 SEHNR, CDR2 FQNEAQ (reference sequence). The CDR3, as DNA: TGTGCCAGCAGCCGGGGAATAGCGGGAAGTGGGGAGCAGTACTTC. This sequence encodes CASSRGIAGSGEQYF.

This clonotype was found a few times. The CDR3 nucleotides are TGTGCCAGCGAGGACGGCACTAATGAAAAACTGTTTTTT. The encoded protein is CASEDGTNEKLFF. The chain recombines TRBV6-5 with TRBJ1-4; no clear D gene. In germline, CDR1 is MNHEY, CDR2 SVGAGI. This CDR3 has 13 amino acids. V was pared by 8 bases and J by 2 bases, with 9 bases between.

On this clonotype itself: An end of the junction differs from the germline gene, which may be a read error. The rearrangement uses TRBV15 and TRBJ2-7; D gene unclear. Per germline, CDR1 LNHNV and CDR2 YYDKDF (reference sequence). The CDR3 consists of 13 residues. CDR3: CAISRDYRDEQYF. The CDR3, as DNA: TGTGCCATCAGCAGAGATTATCGGGACGAGCAGTACTTC. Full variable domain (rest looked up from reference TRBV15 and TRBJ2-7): DAMVIQNPRYQVTQFGKPVTLSCSQTLNHNVMYWYQQKSSQAPKLLFHYYDKDFNNEADTPDNFQSRRPNTSFCFLDIRSPGLGDTAMYLCAISRDYRDEQYFGPGTRLTVT.

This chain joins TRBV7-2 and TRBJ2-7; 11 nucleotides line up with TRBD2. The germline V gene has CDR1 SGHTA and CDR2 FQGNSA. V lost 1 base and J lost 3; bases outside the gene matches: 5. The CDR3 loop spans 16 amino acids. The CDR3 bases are TGTGCCAGCAGCTTAGACGGGACTAGCGGTGGCTACGAGCAGTACTTC. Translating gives CASSLDGTSGGYEQYF.

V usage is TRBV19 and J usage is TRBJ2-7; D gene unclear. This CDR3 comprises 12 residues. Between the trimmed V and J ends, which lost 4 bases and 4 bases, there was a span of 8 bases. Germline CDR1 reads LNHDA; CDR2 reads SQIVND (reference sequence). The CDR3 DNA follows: TGTGCCAGTAGTAGCGACATGTACGAGCAGTACTTC. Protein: CASSSDMYEQYF.

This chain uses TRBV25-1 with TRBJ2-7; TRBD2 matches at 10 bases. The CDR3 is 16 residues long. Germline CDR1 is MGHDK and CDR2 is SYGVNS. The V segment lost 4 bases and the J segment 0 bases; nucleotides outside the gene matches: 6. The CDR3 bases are TGTGCCAGCAGTGCGAGAGGACTAGCGGACTCCTACGAGCAGTACTTC. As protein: CASSARGLADSYEQYF.

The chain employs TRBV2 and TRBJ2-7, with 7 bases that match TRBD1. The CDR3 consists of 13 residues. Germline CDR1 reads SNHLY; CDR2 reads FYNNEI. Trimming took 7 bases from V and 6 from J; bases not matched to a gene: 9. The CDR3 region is CASKRTGTSEQYF. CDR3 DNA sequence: TGTGCCAGCAAACGGACAGGAACGTCCGAGCAGTACTTC.

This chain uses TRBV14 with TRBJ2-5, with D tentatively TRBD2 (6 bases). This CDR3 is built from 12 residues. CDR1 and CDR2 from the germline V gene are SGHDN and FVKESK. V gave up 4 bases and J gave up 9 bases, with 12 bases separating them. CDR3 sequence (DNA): TGTGCCAGCAGCCTAGCCAGGGAGGCCCAGTACTTC. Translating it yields CASSLAREAQYF.